This T cell receptor (beta chain) was documented in a study of blood T cell repertoires in COVID-19. Background on the study: Italy, Spain and the United States were the sources of the convalescent and acute COVID-19 samples.

The method was immunoSEQ multiplex PCR; TCRdb's version includes in-frame clones alone and lacks a portion of them. The table lists 95,000 to 150,000 clones, just under 80% of them singletons. This sequence was found in a man aged 55 to 70 with active or convalescent COVID-19. Sample: peripheral blood.

CDR3 in amino acids: CASSAGGDGYEQYF. The CDR3, as DNA: TGTGCCAGCAGCGCCGGAGGGGACGGGTACGAGCAGTACTTC. This chain uses TRBV6-5 with TRBJ2-7, with D possibly being TRBD2 (6 bases). Trimming pared 6 bases from V and 4 bases from J, leaving 16 bases between. Germline V gives CDR1 MNHEY, CDR2 SVGAGI. CDR3 length equals 14 residues.